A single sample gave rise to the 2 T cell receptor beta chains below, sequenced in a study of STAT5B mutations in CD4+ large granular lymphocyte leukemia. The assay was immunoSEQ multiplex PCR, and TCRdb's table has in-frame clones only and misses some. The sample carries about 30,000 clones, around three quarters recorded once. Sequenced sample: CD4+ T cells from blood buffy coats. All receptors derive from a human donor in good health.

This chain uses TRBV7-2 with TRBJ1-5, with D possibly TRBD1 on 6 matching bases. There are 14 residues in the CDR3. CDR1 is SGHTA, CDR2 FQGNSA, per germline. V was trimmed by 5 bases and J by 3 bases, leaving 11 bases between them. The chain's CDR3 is CASSPDRINQPQHF. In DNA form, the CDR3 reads TGTGCCAGCAGCCCCGACAGGATCAATCAGCCCCAGCATTTT.

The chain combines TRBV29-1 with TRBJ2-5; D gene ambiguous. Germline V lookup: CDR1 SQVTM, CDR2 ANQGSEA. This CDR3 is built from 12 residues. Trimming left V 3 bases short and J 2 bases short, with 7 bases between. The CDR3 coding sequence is TGCAGCGTTGAGAAACAGCAAGAGACCCAGTACTTC. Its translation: CSVEKQQETQYF.